These 24 T cell receptor beta chains were sequenced from one sample in a study of OX40 agonist ivuxolimab in advanced cancers. The data were produced by immunoSEQ multiplex PCR, yet TCRdb's version contains in-frame clones alone and is incomplete. The sample shows around 87,000 clones, 90% to 95% of them seen only once. The source was CD4+ or CD8+ T cells sorted from blood, collected in a trial of the OX40 agonist ivuxolimab. These TCRs come from an adult with an advanced solid tumor such as melanoma, head and neck, liver or kidney cancer.

The chain couples TRBV7-8 to TRBJ2-7; unclear D gene. Germline V CDR1 and CDR2: SGHVS, FQNEAQ. The CDR3 extends over 12 amino acids. Between the trimmed V and J ends, which lost 1 base and 7 bases, there was a span of 8 bases. CDR3 region: CASSLGGREQYF. In nucleotides, the CDR3 is TGTGCCAGCAGCTTAGGAGGCCGGGAGCAGTACTTC.

The chain employs TRBV7-6 and TRBJ2-1; D may be TRBD2 (5 bases). This CDR3 region has 16 residues. Trimming removed 4 bases from V and 7 bases from J, with 20 bases in between. Germline V lookup: CDR1 SGHVS, CDR2 FNYEAQ. The CDR3 reads CASSSREVPGWNEQFF. The CDR3 DNA follows: TGTGCCAGCAGCTCCCGCGAGGTCCCGGGGTGGAATGAGCAGTTCTTC.

The genes are TRBV29-1 and TRBJ2-4; 8 bases agree with TRBD1. The CDR3 has 16 residues. The germline CDR1 and CDR2 sequences are SQVTM and ANQGSEA. J gave up 0 bases and V 4 bases, and 8 bases lay outside the gene matches. This CDR3 reads CSVGNLTGVAKNIQYF. The CDR3 DNA sequence: TGCAGCGTTGGAAACTTGACAGGGGTAGCCAAAAACATTCAGTACTTC. The complete variable domain, with remaining parts taken from reference TRBV29-1 and TRBJ2-4, reads SAVISQKPSRDICQRGTSLTIQCQVDSQVTMMFWYRQQPGQSLTLIATANQGSEATYESGFVIDKFPISRPNLTFSTLTVSNMSPEDSSIYLCSVGNLTGVAKNIQYFGAGTRLSVL.

The chain employs TRBV7-8 and TRBJ2-7; D remains ambiguous. With 1 base removed from V and 0 bases from J, the gap between germline ends came to 4 bases. The CDR3 extends over 13 amino acids. Germline values: CDR1 SGHVS, CDR2 FQNEAQ. CDR3 coding DNA: TGTGCCAGCAGCTTAGACAGCTCCTACGAGCAGTACTTC. This translates into CASSLDSSYEQYF.

The chain employs TRBV27 and TRBJ2-1, with D tentatively TRBD2 (5 bases). V was trimmed by 2 bases and J by 9 bases, leaving 11 bases between them. Looked up from germline, CDR1 is MNHEY and CDR2 is SMNVEV (reference sequence). The CDR3 is 13 residues long. Here the CDR3 reads CASSLKLEGEQFF. As DNA, the CDR3 is TGTGCCAGCAGTTTAAAACTAGAAGGTGAGCAGTTCTTC.

This chain connects TRBV6-1 to TRBJ1-5; D perhaps matches TRBD1 (5 bases). The CDR3 is 14 amino acids. V lost 7 bases to trimming and J lost 6 bases, with 16 bases between them. CDR1 is MNHNS and CDR2 is SASEGT in the germline V gene. In DNA form, the CDR3 reads TGTGCCAGCAATCCCGGGACGGTGGTTCAGCCCCAGCATTTT. Residues: CASNPGTVVQPQHF.

The V and J genes are TRBV27 and TRBJ1-2; TRBD1 might be the D (5 bases). From germline, CDR1 is MNHEY and CDR2 SMNVEV (reference sequence). The CDR3 length is 12 residues. V dropped 3 bases and J dropped 6 bases, with 8 bases sitting between them. The CDR3 spells CASSLGGDGYTF. In DNA, the CDR3 is TGTGCCAGCAGTTTGGGAGGGGATGGCTACACCTTC.

The rearrangement links TRBV27 to TRBJ2-7; 8 nucleotides align to TRBD2. With V trimmed by 3 bases and J by 5 bases, 6 bases remained unmatched. This CDR3 comprises 14 residues. Germline V gene data show CDR1 as MNHEY and CDR2 as SMNVEV (reference sequence). Here the CDR3 DNA reads TGTGCCAGCAGTTTCCCCGGGAGGGCGAACGAGCAGTACTTC. This encodes CASSFPGRANEQYF.

This CDR3 is CASSEGGETYEQYF. CDR3 bases: TGTGCCAGCAGTGAGGGCGGGGAGACCTACGAGCAGTACTTC. The chain uses TRBV2 and TRBJ2-5; TRBD2 might be the D (6 bases). The end of the DNA is better explained by TRBJ2-7, so the J call may be wrong. This CDR3 has 14 residues. Germline V lookup: CDR1 SNHLY, CDR2 FYNNEI.

This chain connects TRBV4-1 to TRBJ2-7; D might be TRBD2 (5 bases). The CDR3 has 15 amino acids. The V end was cut by 4 bases, the J end by 3 bases, with 16 bases between. The V gene's germline CDR1 is MGHRA and CDR2 YSYEKL. CDR3 sequence: CASSLNPLEGYEQYF. The CDR3 DNA follows: TGCGCCAGCAGCCTAAACCCGCTCGAGGGCTACGAGCAGTACTTC.

This clone appeared a single time. The chain couples TRBV13 to TRBJ2-2; D is unresolved. Deletions cut 0 bases from V and 0 bases from J, with 2 bases between. This CDR3 comprises 14 residues. Germline CDR1 PRHDT, CDR2 FYEKMQ (reference sequence). This chain's CDR3 is CASSLGSNTGELFF. In DNA, the CDR3 is TGTGCCAGCAGCTTAGGCTCGAACACCGGGGAGCTGTTTTTT.

Here the CDR3 DNA reads TGTGCCAGCAGTTCCAGGGGTGGGACTGAAGCTTTCTTT. Translating gives CASSSRGGTEAFF. This rearrangement joins TRBV6-6 to TRBJ1-1; TRBD1 is a possible D gene (6 bases). CDR3 size: 13 residues. V was shortened by 4 bases and J by 5 bases, with 11 bases between the two germline ends. Germline assignment: CDR1 MNHNY and CDR2 SVGAGI (reference sequence).

The V gene is TRBV15, the J gene TRBJ2-1; 8 nucleotides align to TRBD2. V shed 7 bases and J 10 bases; nucleotides not matched to a gene: 15. CDR1 is LNHNV and CDR2 is YYDKDF in the germline V gene (reference sequence). The CDR3 totals 15 residues. The CDR3 nucleotides are TGTGCCACCACCTCCACCGGACTAGCTGGTTTGGAGCAGTTCTTC. Translated, it gives CATTSTGLAGLEQFF.

The chain joins TRBV10-2 to TRBJ2-1; TRBD2 aligns across 8 bases. The CDR3 has 14 amino acids. Germline V gives CDR1 WSHSY, CDR2 SAAADI. The V and J ends lost 8 bases and 4 bases, in that order; junction bases with no gene match: 7. The CDR3 DNA follows: TGCGCCAGCTTTAGCGGGGACCCATACAATGAGCAGTTCTTC. Protein: CASFSGDPYNEQFF.

The chain links TRBV5-5 to TRBJ2-6; D unclear. The V gene's germline CDR1 is SGHKS and CDR2 YYEKEE (reference sequence). The germline V and J ends were trimmed by 7 bases and 0 bases, with 8 bases remaining between them. The CDR3 length is 14 residues. The CDR3 nucleotides read TGTGCCAGCGCCAGCACCTCTGGGGCCAACGTCCTGACTTTC. Its translation is CASASTSGANVLTF.

The chain links TRBV9 to TRBJ2-6; unclear D gene. The CDR3 runs 18 residues. CDR1 and CDR2 from the germline V gene are SGDLS and YYNGEE. The V gene lost 0 bases and the J gene lost 2 bases, with 15 bases spanning the gap. The DNA of the CDR3 is TGTGCCAGCAGCGTAGACATCAATCGCTTAGCTGGGGCCAACGTCCTGACTTTC. This sequence encodes CASSVDINRLAGANVLTF.

In DNA form, the CDR3 reads TGTGCCAGCAGGCGGGGGGCCAATGAGCAGTTCTTC. This translates into CASRRGANEQFF. The gene calls are TRBV5-4 and TRBJ2-1; 8 nucleotides match TRBD2. The length of the CDR3 is 12 residues. The junction had 1 base not matched to a gene; V was cut back by 5 bases and J by 6 bases. Germline CDR1 reads SGHNT; CDR2 reads YYREEE (reference sequence).

The rearrangement joins TRBV4-1 to TRBJ2-1; the match to TRBD2 covers 12 bases. V was pared by 2 bases and J by 9 bases, with 5 bases of the junction left unmatched. The germline V gene has CDR1 MGHRA and CDR2 YSYEKL. The CDR3 runs to 15 residues. The CDR3 loop reads CASSQTSGRSAEQFF. CDR3 sequence (DNA): TGCGCCAGCAGCCAAACTAGCGGGAGGTCGGCTGAGCAGTTCTTC.

The chain couples TRBV19 to TRBJ2-7; D unresolved. The V and J ends lost 6 bases and 3 bases respectively, with 9 bases between them. The CDR3 spans 12 residues. Per germline, CDR1 LNHDA and CDR2 SQIVND (reference sequence). In nucleotides, the CDR3 is TGTGCCAGTAGCGGGTCAGACTACGAGCAGTACTTC. This translates into CASSGSDYEQYF.

Only one count was recorded for this clone. This CDR3 reads CASSPREQMSTDTQYF. DNA of the CDR3: TGCGCCAGCAGCCCCCGGGAACAGATGAGCACAGATACGCAGTATTTT. The chain joins TRBV4-1 to TRBJ2-3, with TRBD2 as a possible D gene (5 bases). The V end was cut by 4 bases, the J end by 0 bases, with 14 bases between. The CDR3 extends over 16 amino acids. Germline lookup yields CDR1 MGHRA and CDR2 YSYEKL.

The genes are TRBV9 and TRBJ1-4, with 8 bases matching TRBD1. This CDR3 region has 17 residues. The germline gives CDR1 SGDLS, CDR2 YYNGEE. V was pared by 4 bases and J by 5 bases, with 13 bases of the junction left unmatched. The CDR3 spells CASSTRRGGTGNEKLFF. CDR3 nucleotide sequence: TGTGCCAGCAGCACCCGAAGGGGGGGGACAGGAAATGAAAAACTGTTTTTT.

V and J are TRBV18 and TRBJ2-3; D perhaps matches TRBD2 (6 bases). V was shortened by 3 bases and J by 2 bases, with 12 bases between the two germline ends. This CDR3 region has 15 residues. The V gene's germline CDR1 is KGHSH and CDR2 LQKENI. DNA of the CDR3: TGTGCCAGCTCACCGGGCGGCGGGGACACAGATACGCAGTATTTT. Translation gives CASSPGGGDTDTQYF.

The V gene is TRBV27, the J gene TRBJ1-4; D unclear. V shed 2 bases and J shed 8 bases, with 6 bases lying between them. This CDR3 is 12 amino acids long. CDR1 MNHEY and CDR2 SMNVEV come from the germline V gene (reference sequence). The CDR3 protein is CASSLLGEKLFF. The CDR3 DNA follows: TGTGCCAGCAGTTTACTCGGGGAAAAACTGTTTTTT.

This clone has only a few counts. The V gene is TRBV5-1, the J gene TRBJ2-3; 7 nucleotides line up with TRBD2. The CDR3 has 15 residues. V was pared by 4 bases and J by 2 bases, with 7 bases of the junction left unmatched. The germline V gene has CDR1 SGHRS and CDR2 YFSETQ. CDR3 nucleotide sequence: TGCGCCAGCAGCCCGCGGGGGTATGACACAGATACGCAGTATTTT. Translated: CASSPRGYDTDTQYF.